This entry lists 3 T cell receptor beta chains sequenced from one sample in a study of T-cell reconstitution after alpha-beta-depleted transplantation in children. Preparing the TCRbeta library involved the use of unique molecular identifiers. In TCRdb, the PCR reads were re-called with MiXCR into one record per CDR3 protein. The sample consists of about 200,000 distinct CDR3 sequences, approximately 8.4% of them appearing once. The input for sequencing was PBMCs, mostly from graft donor cells, taken 360 days after TCRalphabeta/CD19-depleted stem cell transplant. Receptors were obtained from a male patient aged 2 to 10 who had a stem cell transplant for acute myeloid leukemia, so the T cells may come from the graft donor.

The genes are TRBV2 and TRBJ2-3, with 8 bases lining up with TRBD2. The CDR3 is made up of 15 amino acids. Unmatched junction bases numbered 7, after V lost 6 bases and J lost 2 bases. From germline, CDR1 is SNHLY and CDR2 FYNNEI. The CDR3 is CASRTEGLVTDTQYF. As DNA, the CDR3 is TGTGCCAGCAGAACCGAGGGACTAGTCACAGATACGCAGTATTTT.

The table lists this clonotype with many counts. The chain links TRBV5-1 to TRBJ2-7; D unclear. The V and J ends lost 0 bases and 5 bases respectively, with 6 bases between them. From germline, CDR1 is SGHRS and CDR2 YFSETQ. The CDR3 sequence is 12 residues long. CDR3 amino acids: CASSLARDEQYV. The DNA for the CDR3 is TGCGCCAGCAGCTTGGCCCGAGACGAGCAGTACGTC.

The chain couples TRBV19 to TRBJ2-5; D unresolved. V shed 4 bases and J shed 3 bases, with 9 bases lying between them. Germline V gene sequence: CDR1 LNHDA, CDR2 SQIVND (reference sequence). The CDR3 extends over 13 amino acids. The CDR3 reads CASSTRLEETQYF. CDR3 nucleotide sequence: TGTGCCAGTAGTACCCGACTGGAAGAGACCCAGTACTTC.